This TCR beta chain is drawn from a study of T cell changes during pregnancy in multiple sclerosis (dated by TCRdb to between 2019 and 2020). General notes on the study: In women with multiple sclerosis, the researchers looked at how the T cell repertoire shifted as pregnancy progressed.

Trimming at the junction amounts to 2 bases on V and 8 bases on J, and the germline ends lie 12 bases apart. Taken from the germline V gene, the CDR1 and CDR2 loops are SGHTA and FQGTGA. From cysteine to phenylalanine, the CDR3 is 13 amino acids long. Left in the record is the CDR3 DNA by itself, 39 bases read in frame from the first base. About this clone: Its antigen is not yet known. No per-base quality is available; no much larger clone lies one base away.

Receptor amplification or capture employed the immunoSEQ multiplex PCR assay. TCRdb holds this immuneACCESS table with in-frame rearrangements only. Some clones are missing; in checked studies, unresolved V genes explain under half, and the rest has no known cause. The sample data list about 100,000 clones, and approximately 90% of these were observed just once. The ten largest make up about 3% of the sample. The sample here was peripheral blood, taken after pregnancy. This clonotype was obtained from a female donor with multiple sclerosis, enrolled in a pregnancy study. The chain employs TRBV7-3 and TRBJ1-2; TRBD1 is a possible D gene, resting on 6 matching bases. The CDR3 region reads CASSLEGGRGYTF. The DNA sequence follows: TGTGCCAGCAGCTTAGAAGGGGGACGGGGCTACACCTTC.